Listed below are T cell receptor beta chains from one sample, sequenced in a study of resident and recirculating memory T cells in vitiligo. Sequenced by immunoSEQ multiplex PCR; TCRdb stores in-frame clones only, minus some. The top ten hold over 4% of the sample, which has 70,000 to 85,000 clones, more than 85% seen once. Sequences were obtained from blood. These receptor sequences come from a male donor with vitiligo. Both conserved end residues are part of each CDR3. A D gene is named only where the DNA matches it firmly. Part of the rows lack a size; the others show once, few, many or a class for expanded clones.

V	size	J	D	DNA	CDR3
TRBV5-1	.	TRBJ2-7	.	TGCGCCAGCAGCCCTCGGACGGGGACCTACGAGCAGTACTTC	CASSPRTGTYEQYF
TRBV14	.	TRBJ2-1	.	TGTGCCAGCAGCCAATTGTTAACGGGGAACAATGAGCAGTTCTTC	CASSQLLTGNNEQFF
TRBV2	.	TRBJ1-6	.	TGTGCCAGCAGGATACAGATTCTTAATTCACCCCTCCACTTT	CASRIQILNSPLHF
TRBV4-3	.	TRBJ1-3	.	TGCGCCAGCAGCCAAGATCTCACAGGGTCAATACCACCCGGAAACACCATATATTTT	CASSQDLTGSIPPGNTIYF
TRBV18	.	TRBJ1-3	.	TGTGCCAGCTCACCGGCAGGGTTAGGCTCTGGAAACACCATATATTTT	CASSPAGLGSGNTIYF
TRBV7-6	.	TRBJ2-7	.	TGTGCCAGCAGCTTAGGTCAGGGGATGTCTTGGGAGCAGTACTTC	CASSLGQGMSWEQYF
TRBV6-5	.	TRBJ1-3	.	TGTGCCAGCAGTTACTTGGGGCAGGGGCCCGGCGGCATATATTTT	CASSYLGQGPGGIYF
TRBV9	once	TRBJ2-2	.	TGTGCCAGCAGCGTAGTGTCGGGTCCCGGGGAGCTGTTTTTT	CASSVVSGPGELFF
TRBV6-6	.	TRBJ2-7	.	TGTGCCAGCAGTCCCCTCGGGGACGAGCAGTACTTC	CASSPLGDEQYF
TRBV5-1	.	TRBJ2-3	TRBD2	TGCGCCAGACTTAGCGGGTCCACAGATACGCAGTATTTT	CARLSGSTDTQYF
TRBV7-9	.	TRBJ2-5	TRBD2	TGTGCCAGCAGCCCCCGGGGGGTGGAGACCCAGTACTTC	CASSPRGVETQYF
TRBV5-6	.	TRBJ2-5	.	TGTGCCAGTAGAGATTGGGGCGGTGGAGAGACCCAGTACTTC	CASRDWGGGETQYF
TRBV7-9	.	TRBJ2-5	.	TGTGCCAGCAGCTTAGAGTCGGAGAGGAGAGAGACCCAGTACTTC	CASSLESERRETQYF
TRBV4-3	.	TRBJ2-7	TRBD1	TGCGCCAGCAGCCAAGACAGGACAGGCCCCTACGAGCAGTACTTC	CASSQDRTGPYEQYF
TRBV19	few	TRBJ1-6	.	TGTGCCAGTAGTAACCCCCGGGAATCACCCCTCCACTTT	CASSNPRESPLHF
TRBV28	.	TRBJ1-3	TRBD1	TGTGCCAGCGCAACACCGGGACAGGGGGCCAAATCCGGAAACACCATATATTTT	CASATPGQGAKSGNTIYF
TRBV5-1	.	TRBJ2-1	TRBD2	TGCGCCAGCAGCACCACAGCGGGGGGCCTCTACAATGAGCAGTTCTTC	CASSTTAGGLYNEQFF
TRBV2	.	TRBJ2-2	.	TGTGCCAGCAGTGGAAAGAGCGGGCCAGACACCGGGGAGCTGTTTTTT	CASSGKSGPDTGELFF
TRBV27	.	TRBJ2-7	.	TGTGCCAGCAGTTTCGTCGACAGAGCCTACGAGCAGTACTTC	CASSFVDRAYEQYF
TRBV7-7	.	TRBJ2-7	.	TGTGCCAGCAGCTTAGCGGCTGATAACTACGAGCAGTACTTC	CASSLAADNYEQYF
TRBV27	few	TRBJ2-7	TRBD1	TGTGCCAGCAGTGACAGGGTCTACGAGCAGTACTTC	CASSDRVYEQYF
TRBV6-5	.	TRBJ2-6	.	TGTGCCAGCAGTGCAGACAGCTCTGGGGCCAACGTCCTGACTTTC	CASSADSSGANVLTF
TRBV7-9	.	TRBJ1-1	TRBD1	TGTGCCAGCAGCCTGGCCTACAGGGGGAGTCGTACTGAAGCTTTCTTT	CASSLAYRGSRTEAFF
TRBV29-1	.	TRBJ1-1	.	TGCAGCGCTGGACGGGAGAACACTGAAGCTTTCTTT	CSAGRENTEAFF
TRBV6-5	.	TRBJ2-3	TRBD1	TGTGCCAGCAGCAGGGACAGGGGGATATCAGATACGCAGTATTTT	CASSRDRGISDTQYF
TRBV27	.	TRBJ2-2	TRBD1	TGTGCCAGCCGGTGGACAGGGGGTGCCACCGGGGAGCTGTTTTTT	CASRWTGGATGELFF
TRBV5-5	.	TRBJ2-2	.	TGTGCCAGCAGCGATTCCCGGGTCCCGGGGACCGGGGAGCTGTTTTTT	CASSDSRVPGTGELFF
TRBV5-5	.	TRBJ1-6	TRBD1	TGTGCCAGCAGCTTTTCTGGGACAGGGGATTCACCCCTCCACTTT	CASSFSGTGDSPLHF
TRBV2	.	TRBJ2-2	.	TGTGCCAGCAGTGAGCGACTAGGTGTCACCGGGGAGCTGTTTTTT	CASSERLGVTGELFF
TRBV27	.	TRBJ2-2	.	TGTGCCAGCAGTTTAGCCCCAGGGACCGGGGAGCTGTTTTTT	CASSLAPGTGELFF
TRBV6-9	.	TRBJ2-5	.	TGTGCCAGCAGTTATCCGCCGGGACTGAGGGAGACCCAGTACTTC	CASSYPPGLRETQYF
TRBV4-2	.	TRBJ2-7	TRBD2	TGTGCCAGCAGCCCCGGTCGGGAGGGTCGGGAGCAGTACTTC	CASSPGREGREQYF
TRBV9	.	TRBJ2-1	TRBD2	TGTGCCAGCAGCGTGCTTGCGGGGGGAACCTACAATGAGCAGTTCTTC	CASSVLAGGTYNEQFF
TRBV11-2	.	TRBJ2-3	.	TGTGCCAGCAGGCAGATATCGGATACGCAGTATTTT	CASRQISDTQYF
TRBV5-1	.	TRBJ1-2	TRBD1	TGCGCCAGCAGCATCCGGGACAGGGCCTATGGCTACACCTTC	CASSIRDRAYGYTF
TRBV19	.	TRBJ2-5	TRBD1	TGTGCCAGTAGTAAGAGGACCAAGGGACAGGGGGAGGAGACCCAGTACTTC	CASSKRTKGQGEETQYF
TRBV28	.	TRBJ2-7	TRBD1	TGTGCCAGCAGTTTCCGCGGGACAGGGGGCGCCGAGCAGTACTTC	CASSFRGTGGAEQYF
TRBV9	.	TRBJ2-2	.	TGTGCCAGCAGAACAGGGTCGAGCACCGGGGAGCTGTTTTTT	CASRTGSSTGELFF
TRBV10-3	.	TRBJ2-7	TRBD1	TGTGCCACCAAGGGACAGTCCTACGAGCAGTACTTC	CATKGQSYEQYF
TRBV27	once	TRBJ1-5	.	TGTGCCAGCAGGGGGGGAAGCGTGAATCAGCCCCAGCATTTT	CASRGGSVNQPQHF
TRBV9	.	TRBJ2-7	TRBD1	TGTGCCAGCAGCGTTTCGAAACAGGGGCCCACCTACGAGCAGTACTTC	CASSVSKQGPTYEQYF
TRBV7-8	.	TRBJ1-2	.	TGTGCCAGCAGCTTGGGCAGCCTCTATGGCTACACCTTC	CASSLGSLYGYTF
TRBV7-2	.	TRBJ2-5	TRBD2	TGTGCCAGCAGCTTAGGGGGGGGACGGGAGACCCAGTACTTC	CASSLGGGRETQYF
TRBV6-1	.	TRBJ1-5	.	TGTGCCAGCAGTCATCAGGGGAGCAATCAGCCCCAGCATTTT	CASSHQGSNQPQHF
TRBV7-9	.	TRBJ2-7	TRBD1	TGCGCCAGCAGCCAGAGGACAGGGAGGGAGCAGTACTTC	CASSQRTGREQYF
TRBV5-1	.	TRBJ2-7	.	TGCGCCAGCAGCTTGGCCGAACAGGGCCTCACCTACGAGCAGTACTTC	CASSLAEQGLTYEQYF
TRBV7-3	.	TRBJ1-1	.	TGTGCCAGCAGCTTATTGGCAGAAAACACTGAAGCTTTCTTT	CASSLLAENTEAFF
TRBV29-1	.	TRBJ1-2	.	TGCAGCGTCCGTGGGATCTCTGCGGGCTATGGCTACACCTTC	CSVRGISAGYGYTF
TRBV19	.	TRBJ1-6	.	TGTGCCAGTAGTACAGAGGGAGTTCACGGGAATTCACCCCTCCACTTT	CASSTEGVHGNSPLHF
TRBV4-3	.	TRBJ1-6	.	TGCGCCAGCAGCCAAGATTACCTGAGTAATTCACCCCTCCACTTT	CASSQDYLSNSPLHF
TRBV6-1	.	TRBJ2-1	.	TGTGCCAGCACATTCCTTAGCGGTTTTGAGCAGTTCTTC	CASTFLSGFEQFF
TRBV27	.	TRBJ2-5	.	TGTGCCACCGGGGTTTGGGAGACCCAGTACTTC	CATGVWETQYF
TRBV11-2	.	TRBJ2-7	.	TGTGCCAGCAGCTTAGTCAGGGGCCTTAAACGAGAGCAGTACTTC	CASSLVRGLKREQYF
TRBV9	.	TRBJ1-4	TRBD1	TGTGCCAGCAGCGCTGTGGGGAGTGGGACAGGGGAAGAAAAACTGTTTTTT	CASSAVGSGTGEEKLFF
TRBV5-6	.	TRBJ1-6	TRBD1	TGTGCCAGCAGCTACGACAGGGATTCACCCCTCCACTTT	CASSYDRDSPLHF
TRBV5-1	.	TRBJ2-3	TRBD2	TGCGCCAGCAGCTCGTGGACTAGTCCCACAGATACGCAGTATTTT	CASSSWTSPTDTQYF